This record covers a single TCR beta chain. This sample is drawn from a study of blood T cell repertoires in COVID-19. Study-wide background: COVID-19 samples from acute and convalescent phases originated in the United States, Italy and Spain. T cells, B-cell-depleted T cells, or PBMCs supplied cDNA or gDNA.

Trimming took 1 base from V and 7 from J, leaving 12 bases between them. The germline V gene encodes CDR1 SGHRS and CDR2 YFSETQ. This CDR3 is 14 amino acids long. The Seattle patients joined while their infection was active and were tracked longitudinally afterward. Original methodology: Amplifying reference gene primers gave estimates of nucleated cell counts. Profiling relied on immunoSEQ multiplex PCR, and the TCRdb table lists in-frame clones only, not all of them. The V and J calls and clone size were taken over from that table, and D and trimming were inferred from the DNA. Of some 140,000 clones in the sample, roughly 83% were seen once.

This chain joins TRBV5-1 and TRBJ1-5; D possibly corresponds to TRBD1 (6 bases). The receptor comes from an older woman with COVID-19, enrolled during active disease. The sequenced material came from peripheral blood. The CDR3, as DNA: TGCGCCAGCAGCTTGAGTACAGGGTACCAGCCCCAGCATTTT. Amino acids: CASSLSTGYQPQHF.